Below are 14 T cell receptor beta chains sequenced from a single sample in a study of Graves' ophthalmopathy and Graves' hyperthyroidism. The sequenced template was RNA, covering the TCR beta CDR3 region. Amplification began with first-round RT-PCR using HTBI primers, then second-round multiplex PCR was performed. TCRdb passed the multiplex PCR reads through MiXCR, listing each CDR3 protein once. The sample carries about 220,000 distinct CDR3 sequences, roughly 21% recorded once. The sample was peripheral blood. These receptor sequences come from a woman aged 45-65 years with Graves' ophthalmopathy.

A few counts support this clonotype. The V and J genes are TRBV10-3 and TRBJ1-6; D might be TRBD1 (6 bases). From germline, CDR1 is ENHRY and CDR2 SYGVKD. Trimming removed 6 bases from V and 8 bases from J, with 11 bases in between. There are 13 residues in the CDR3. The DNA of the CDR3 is TGTGCCATCAGCAGGGGTTCGGATTCACCCCTCCACTTT. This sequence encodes CAISRGSDSPLHF.

The CDR3 bases are TGTGCCAGCAGCTTAGCGGTAACACAGACCGGGGAGCTGTTTTTT. Amino acid sequence: CASSLAVTQTGELFF. This chain uses TRBV7-2 with TRBJ2-2; D uncertain. The CDR3 runs to 15 residues. Looked up from germline, CDR1 is SGHTA and CDR2 is FQGNSA. V gave up 0 bases and J gave up 5 bases, with 10 bases separating them.

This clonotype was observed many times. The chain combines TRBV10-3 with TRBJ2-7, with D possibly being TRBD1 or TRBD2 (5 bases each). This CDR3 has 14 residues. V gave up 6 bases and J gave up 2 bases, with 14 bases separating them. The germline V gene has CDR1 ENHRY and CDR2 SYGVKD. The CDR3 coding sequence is TGTGCCATCAGGAGGGACGGGTCGACCTACGAGCAGTACTTC. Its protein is CAIRRDGSTYEQYF.

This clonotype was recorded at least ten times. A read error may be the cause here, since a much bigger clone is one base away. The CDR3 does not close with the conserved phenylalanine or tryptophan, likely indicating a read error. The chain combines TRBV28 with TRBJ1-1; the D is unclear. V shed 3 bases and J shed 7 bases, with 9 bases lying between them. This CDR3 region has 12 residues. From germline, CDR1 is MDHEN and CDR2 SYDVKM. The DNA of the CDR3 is TGTGCCAGCAGTTTGGAGCAGTTTGAAGCTTTCTCT. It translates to CASSLEQFEAFS.

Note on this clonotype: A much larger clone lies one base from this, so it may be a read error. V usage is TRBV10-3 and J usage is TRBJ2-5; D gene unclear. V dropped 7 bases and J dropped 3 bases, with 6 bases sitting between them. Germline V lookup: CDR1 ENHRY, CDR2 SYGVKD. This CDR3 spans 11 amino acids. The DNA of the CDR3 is TGTGCCATCAAGGCGAAAGAGACCCAGTACTTC. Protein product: CAIKAKETQYF.

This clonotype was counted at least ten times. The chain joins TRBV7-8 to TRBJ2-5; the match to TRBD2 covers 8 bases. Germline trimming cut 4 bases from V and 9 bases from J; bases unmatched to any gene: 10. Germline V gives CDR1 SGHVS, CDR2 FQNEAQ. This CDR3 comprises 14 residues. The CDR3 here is CASSSGLAAVAQYF. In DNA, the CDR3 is TGTGCCAGCAGCTCCGGACTAGCAGCAGTGGCCCAGTACTTC.

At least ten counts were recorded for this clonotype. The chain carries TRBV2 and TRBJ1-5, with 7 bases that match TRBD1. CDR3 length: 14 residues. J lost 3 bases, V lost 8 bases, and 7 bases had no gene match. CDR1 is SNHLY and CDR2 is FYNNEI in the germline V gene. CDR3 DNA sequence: TGTGCCAGCGACCCCGGGACAGTCAATCAGCCCCAGCATTTT. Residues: CASDPGTVNQPQHF.

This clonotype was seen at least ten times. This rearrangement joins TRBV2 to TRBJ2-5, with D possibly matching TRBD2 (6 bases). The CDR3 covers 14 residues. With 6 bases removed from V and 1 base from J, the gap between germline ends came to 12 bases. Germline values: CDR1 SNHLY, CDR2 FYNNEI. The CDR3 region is CASRTGDFQETQYF. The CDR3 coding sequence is TGTGCCAGCAGGACCGGGGACTTCCAAGAGACCCAGTACTTC.

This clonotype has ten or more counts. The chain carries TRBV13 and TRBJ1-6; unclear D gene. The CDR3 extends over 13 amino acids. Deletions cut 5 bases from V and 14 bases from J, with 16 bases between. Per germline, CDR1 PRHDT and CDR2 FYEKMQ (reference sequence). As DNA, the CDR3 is TGTGCCAGCAGCGCTGGGGAAAGTGAGGCCCTCCACTTT. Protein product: CASSAGESEALHF.

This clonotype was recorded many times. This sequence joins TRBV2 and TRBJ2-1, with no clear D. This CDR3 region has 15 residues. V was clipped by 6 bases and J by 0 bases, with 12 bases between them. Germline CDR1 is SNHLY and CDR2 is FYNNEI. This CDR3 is CASRGGLSSYNEQFF. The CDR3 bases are TGTGCCAGCAGGGGTGGGTTAAGCTCCTACAATGAGCAGTTCTTC.

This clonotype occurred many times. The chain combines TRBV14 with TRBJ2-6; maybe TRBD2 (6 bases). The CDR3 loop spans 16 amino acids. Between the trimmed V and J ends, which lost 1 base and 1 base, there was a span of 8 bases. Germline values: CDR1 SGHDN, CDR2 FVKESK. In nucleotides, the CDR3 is TGTGCCAGCAGCCAAGGGGCGGGGTCTGGGGCCAACGTCCTGACTTTC. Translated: CASSQGAGSGANVLTF.

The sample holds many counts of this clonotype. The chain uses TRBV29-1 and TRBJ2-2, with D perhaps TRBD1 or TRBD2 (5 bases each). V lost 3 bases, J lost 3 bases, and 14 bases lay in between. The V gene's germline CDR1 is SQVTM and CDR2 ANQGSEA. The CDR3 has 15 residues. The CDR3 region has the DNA TGCAGCGTTGAGCTCCCGGGACGGGACACCGGGGAGCTGTTTTTT. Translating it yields CSVELPGRDTGELFF.

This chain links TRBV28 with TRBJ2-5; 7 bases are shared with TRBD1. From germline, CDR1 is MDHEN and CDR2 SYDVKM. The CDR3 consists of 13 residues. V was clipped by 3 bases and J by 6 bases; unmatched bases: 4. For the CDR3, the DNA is TGTGCCAGCAGTTTCCAGGGGGAACAGACCCAGTACTTC. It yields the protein CASSFQGEQTQYF. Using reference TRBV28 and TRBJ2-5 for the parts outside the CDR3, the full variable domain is DVKVTQSSRYLVKRTGEKVFLECVQDMDHENMFWYRQDPGLGLRLIYFSYDVKMKEKGDIPEGYSVSREKKERFSLILESASTNQTSMYLCASSFQGEQTQYFGPGTRLLVL.

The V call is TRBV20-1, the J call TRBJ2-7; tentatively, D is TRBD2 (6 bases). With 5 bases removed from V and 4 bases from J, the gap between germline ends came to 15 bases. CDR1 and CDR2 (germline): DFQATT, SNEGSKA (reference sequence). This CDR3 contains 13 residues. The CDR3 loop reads CSADGSAGYEQYF. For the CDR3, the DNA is TGCAGTGCTGACGGGAGCGCAGGATACGAGCAGTACTTC.